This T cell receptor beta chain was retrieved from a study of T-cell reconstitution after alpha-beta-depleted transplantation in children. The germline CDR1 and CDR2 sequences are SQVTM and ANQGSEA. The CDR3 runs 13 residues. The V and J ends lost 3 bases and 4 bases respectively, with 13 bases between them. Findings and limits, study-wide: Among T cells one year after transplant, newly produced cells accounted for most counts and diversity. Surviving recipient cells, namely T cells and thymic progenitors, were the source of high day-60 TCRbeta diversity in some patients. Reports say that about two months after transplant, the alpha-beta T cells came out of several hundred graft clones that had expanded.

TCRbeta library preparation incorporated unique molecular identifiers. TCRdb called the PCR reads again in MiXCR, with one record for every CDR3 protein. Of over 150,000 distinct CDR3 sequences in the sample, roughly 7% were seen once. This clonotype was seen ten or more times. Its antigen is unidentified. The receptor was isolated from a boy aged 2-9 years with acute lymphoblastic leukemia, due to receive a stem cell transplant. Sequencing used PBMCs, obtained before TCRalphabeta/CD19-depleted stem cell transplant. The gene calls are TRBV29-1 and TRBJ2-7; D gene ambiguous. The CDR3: CSVDGQGPYEQYF. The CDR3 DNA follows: TGCAGCGTTGACGGTCAAGGACCATACGAGCAGTACTTC.